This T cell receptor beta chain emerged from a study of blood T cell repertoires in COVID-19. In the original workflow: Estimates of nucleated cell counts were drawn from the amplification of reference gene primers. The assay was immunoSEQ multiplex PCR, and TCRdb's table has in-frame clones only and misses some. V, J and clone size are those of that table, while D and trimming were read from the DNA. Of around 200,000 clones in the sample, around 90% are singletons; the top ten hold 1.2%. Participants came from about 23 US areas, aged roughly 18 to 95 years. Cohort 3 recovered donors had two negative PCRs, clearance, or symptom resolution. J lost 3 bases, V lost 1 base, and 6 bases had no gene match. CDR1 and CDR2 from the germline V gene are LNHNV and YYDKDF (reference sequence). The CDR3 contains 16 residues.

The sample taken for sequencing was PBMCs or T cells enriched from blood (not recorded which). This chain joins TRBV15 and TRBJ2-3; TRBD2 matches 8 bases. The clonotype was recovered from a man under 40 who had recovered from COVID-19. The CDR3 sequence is CATSRAVASGTDTQYF. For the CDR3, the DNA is TGTGCCACCAGCAGAGCCGTGGCTAGCGGGACAGATACGCAGTATTTT.